This T cell receptor beta chain derives from a study of T cells after yellow fever vaccination. For TCR, cDNA came from 5'RACE template switching, which added a universal primer site and UMIs. In TCRdb, the 5' RACE reads were re-called with MiXCR into one record per CDR3 protein. In the table there are about 550,000 distinct CDR3 sequences, 15% to 20% of which are singletons. Trimming shortened V by 7 bases and J by 5 bases, and 9 bases separated the two germline ends. The CDR3 is 11 amino acids. Germline V gives CDR1 SGHRS, CDR2 YFSETQ. The clonotype comes from a man aged 25-45 years who received the YFV17D yellow fever vaccine. This material consisted of PBMCs, taken 15 days after the yellow fever booster vaccination. The chain links TRBV5-1 to TRBJ2-5; no clear D. The CDR3 loop is CASAVEETQYF. The CDR3, as DNA: TGCGCCAGCGCAGTTGAGGAGACCCAGTACTTC.